Shown below are 18 T cell receptor beta chains from a single sample sequenced in a study of cytomegalovirus exposure and HLA in healthy donors. 60 Vbeta and 13 Jbeta primers were used in PCR. The protocol was immunoSEQ multiplex PCR, while the TCRdb copy is restricted to in-frame clones and leaves out a portion. The sample has about 150,000 clones, 75% to 90% seen once. Sequenced input: PBMCs. The receptors originated from a male donor in good health and CMV-seronegative.

V and J are TRBV6-1 and TRBJ1-1; D perhaps matches TRBD1 (6 bases). V lost 5 bases to trimming and J lost 5 bases, with 12 bases between them. The CDR3 contains 13 residues. CDR1 and CDR2 from the germline V gene are MNHNS and SASEGT. CDR3 protein: CASSLGGGTEAFF. The CDR3 region has the DNA TGTGCCAGCAGTTTGGGAGGGGGTACTGAAGCTTTCTTT.

This clone was detected only a few times. The rearrangement links TRBV4-1 to TRBJ2-2; 11 nucleotides line up with TRBD2. In germline, CDR1 is MGHRA, CDR2 YSYEKL. This CDR3 has 15 amino acids. J gave up 6 bases and V 1 base, and 1 base lay outside the gene matches. The CDR3 DNA sequence: TGCGCCAGCAGCCAAGGACTAGCGGGGCCCGGGGAGCTGTTTTTT. Its translation: CASSQGLAGPGELFF.

The count of this clone is one. V is TRBV7-2 and J is TRBJ2-1, with 7 nucleotides matching TRBD1. Trimming cost V 4 bases and J 10 bases; bases outside gene matches: 7. The CDR3 totals 13 residues. Looked up from germline, CDR1 is SGHTA and CDR2 is FQGNSA. CDR3 DNA: TGTGCCAGCAGCTCGGGACAGTCCTTGGAGCAGTTCTTC. This gives the protein CASSSGQSLEQFF.

This rearrangement joins TRBV11-3 to TRBJ2-2; D ambiguous. Trimming pared 5 bases from V and 2 bases from J, leaving 3 bases between. Germline V gene lookup returns CDR1 SGHNT and CDR2 YENEEA. The CDR3 sequence is 12 residues long. As DNA, the CDR3 is TGTGCCAGCAGCCCAAACACCGGGGAGCTGTTTTTT. Translated, it gives CASSPNTGELFF.

CDR3: CASSSNRDGYEQYF. The CDR3 region has the DNA TGTGCCAGCAGTTCCAATCGAGACGGGTACGAGCAGTACTTC. The V gene is TRBV6-5, the J gene TRBJ2-7, with unresolved D. Trimming left V 4 bases short and J 4 bases short, with 14 bases between. CDR1 and CDR2 from the germline V gene are MNHEY and SVGAGI. CDR3 size: 14 residues.

This chain links TRBV5-1 with TRBJ1-4; 7 nucleotides agree with TRBD1. V lost 0 bases, J lost 5 bases, and 4 bases stayed unmatched. This CDR3 contains 15 residues. Germline V gene data show CDR1 as SGHRS and CDR2 as YFSETQ. The CDR3 DNA is TGCGCCAGCAGCTTGGGACAGGGCCTAAATGAAAAACTGTTTTTT. This sequence encodes CASSLGQGLNEKLFF.

This chain uses TRBV4-3 with TRBJ2-5; TRBD1 aligns across 9 bases. CDR1 LGHNA and CDR2 YSLEER come from the germline V gene. The CDR3 is 15 residues long. Losses at the gene ends were 1 base for V and 4 bases for J; bases not matched to a gene: 4. The CDR3 is CASSQVNRGRETQYF. CDR3 DNA: TGCGCCAGCAGCCAAGTCAACAGGGGGCGAGAGACCCAGTACTTC.

The chain carries TRBV6-6 and TRBJ1-3; D is undetermined. Looked up from germline, CDR1 is MNHNY and CDR2 is SVGAGI (reference sequence). V dropped 5 bases and J dropped 0 bases, with 5 bases sitting between them. CDR3 length: 13 residues. Here the CDR3 reads CASSVFSGNTIYF. As DNA, the CDR3 is TGTGCCAGCAGTGTATTCTCTGGAAACACCATATATTTT.

The chain uses TRBV4-3 and TRBJ1-1, with D possibly TRBD1 on 5 matching bases. Per the germline V gene, CDR1 is LGHNA and CDR2 is YSLEER. CDR3 length equals 14 residues. Deletions cut 1 base from V and 6 bases from J, with 12 bases between. The CDR3 DNA reads as TGCGCCAGCAGCCAAGCGCCAGGGCTGTCTGAAGCTTTCTTT. Its translation: CASSQAPGLSEAFF.

The chain carries TRBV2 and TRBJ1-2; the D is unclear. Germline CDR1 is SNHLY and CDR2 is FYNNEI. There are 15 residues in the CDR3. Trimming shortened V by 7 bases and J by 3 bases, and 18 bases separated the two germline ends. This CDR3 is CASKNLPNSYYGYTF. The CDR3 nucleotides read TGTGCCAGCAAGAATCTTCCTAACAGCTACTATGGCTACACCTTC.

This clone was detected only once. The chain combines TRBV5-6 with TRBJ1-5, with a weak D call TRBD1 (5 bases). The germline V and J ends were trimmed by 1 base and 1 base, with 12 bases remaining between them. The CDR3 length is 16 residues. CDR1 is SGHDT, CDR2 YYEEEE, per germline. The CDR3, as DNA: TGTGCCAGCAGCTTGACCGGACATCTAAGCAATCAGCCCCAGCATTTT. Its protein product is CASSLTGHLSNQPQHF.

Details on this clone: Other DNA sequences in the sample encode the same CDR3. The chain recombines TRBV30 with TRBJ2-7; 7 bases are a match to TRBD2. The CDR3 contains 13 residues. Germline loops: CDR1 GTSNPN, CDR2 SVGIG (reference sequence). After removal of 0 bases from V and 1 base from J, the junction contained 0 bases not matched to a gene. This CDR3 reads CAWSVGGSYEQYF. In DNA, the CDR3 is TGTGCCTGGAGTGTCGGGGGGTCCTACGAGCAGTACTTC.

This chain connects TRBV7-2 to TRBJ2-7, with TRBD1 matching 7 bases. V lost 4 bases and J lost 5; bases outside the gene matches: 11. CDR3 size: 15 residues. Looked up from germline, CDR1 is SGHTA and CDR2 is FQGNSA. CDR3 amino acids: CASSSAGGIAHEQYF. The CDR3 nucleotides are TGTGCCAGCAGCTCTGCAGGGGGTATCGCCCACGAGCAGTACTTC.

The chain links TRBV2 to TRBJ2-2; possibly TRBD2 for D (6 bases). V dropped 6 bases and J dropped 8 bases, with 19 bases sitting between them. The CDR3 contains 15 residues. The germline gives CDR1 SNHLY, CDR2 FYNNEI. CDR3 protein: CASSPTGGSGGELFF. In nucleotides, the CDR3 is TGTGCCAGCAGCCCTACAGGAGGGTCGGGGGGGGAGCTGTTTTTT.

V usage is TRBV5-1 and J usage is TRBJ2-1; 10 positions agree with TRBD2. Germline CDR1 is SGHRS and CDR2 is YFSETQ. With V trimmed by 6 bases and J by 0 bases, 15 bases remained unmatched. This CDR3 is 19 amino acids long. The CDR3 DNA is TGCGCCAGCAAGTCGGGGGCGACTAGCGGGCTTAGCTCCTACAATGAGCAGTTCTTC. It codes for CASKSGATSGLSSYNEQFF.

The chain combines TRBV19 with TRBJ2-2; 10 positions match TRBD1. Germline values: CDR1 LNHDA, CDR2 SQIVND (reference sequence). The CDR3 runs 13 residues. After removal of 9 bases from V and 11 bases from J, the junction contained 9 bases not matched to a gene. As DNA, the CDR3 is TGTGCCAGCACGGGACAGGGGCTCGGAGAGCTGTTTTTT. This translates into CASTGQGLGELFF.

The rearrangement uses TRBV7-2 and TRBJ1-2; 8 positions agree with TRBD1. The V segment lost 5 bases and the J segment 8 bases; nucleotides outside the gene matches: 19. The CDR3 spans 17 residues. Germline V gene sequence: CDR1 SGHTA, CDR2 FQGNSA. Written as DNA, the CDR3 is TGTGCCAGCAGCCCAAGGGTGGGGGCAGGGGGCGCGGAAGGCTACACCTTC. Its translation: CASSPRVGAGGAEGYTF. Full variable domain (outside the CDR3, taken from reference TRBV7-2 and TRBJ1-2): GAGVSQSPSNKVTEKGKDVELRCDPISGHTALYWYRQSLGQGLEFLIYFQGNSAPDKSGLPSDRFSAERTGGSVSTLTIQRTQQEDSAVYLCASSPRVGAGGAEGYTFGSGTRLTVV.

The chain recombines TRBV6-1 with TRBJ1-5, with D possibly TRBD1 on 5 matching bases. CDR3 size: 16 residues. From germline, CDR1 is MNHNS and CDR2 SASEGT. Trimming took 5 bases from V and 6 from J, leaving 20 bases between them. The CDR3 region has the DNA TGTGCCAGCAGTCAAGAACGCACAGGTTCGGGTCAGCCCCAGCATTTT. This sequence encodes CASSQERTGSGQPQHF.